The 20 T cell receptor beta chains given below trace back to one sample, sequenced in a study of Ad26.COV2.S vaccination and SARS-CoV-2 variants. Sequencing used immunoSEQ multiplex PCR; TCRdb keeps in-frame clones, though not all of them. The sample lists some 450,000 clones; about 90% were seen once. Treatment defined: some 19 received Ad26.COV2.S at low or high dose, single or two shots; roughly 5 received placebo; per-sample allocation not given. Day 63 after the first injection of vaccine or placebo was the sampling time. The material was peripheral blood, obtained in a trial of Ad26.COV2.S vaccine versus placebo. These receptors all stem from a person aged 18-65 years who received the Ad26.COV2.S COVID-19 vaccine or a placebo.

The chain couples TRBV13 to TRBJ2-5; D might be TRBD2 (5 bases). The CDR3 consists of 14 residues. V dropped 4 bases and J dropped 3 bases, with 12 bases sitting between them. CDR1 and CDR2 (germline): PRHDT, FYEKMQ (reference sequence). The CDR3 loop is CASSSGIYKETQYF. CDR3 bases: TGTGCCAGCAGCTCCGGGATATACAAAGAGACCCAGTACTTC.

The rearrangement joins TRBV7-2 to TRBJ2-1; D uncertain. CDR1 is SGHTA and CDR2 is FQGNSA in the germline V gene. This CDR3 contains 13 residues. Trimming stripped 9 bases from V and 3 bases from J, with 12 bases between. CDR3 sequence: CASSLKGYNEQFF. The CDR3, as DNA: TGTGCCAGTAGCCTGAAGGGCTACAATGAGCAGTTCTTC.

The V and J genes are TRBV13 and TRBJ2-3, with D perhaps matching TRBD2 (5 bases). The CDR3 is made up of 14 amino acids. The germline V gene has CDR1 PRHDT and CDR2 FYEKMQ (reference sequence). Trimming cost V 4 bases and J 6 bases, with 14 bases left between them. The CDR3 sequence: CASSSQRGPDTQYF. The CDR3, as DNA: TGTGCCAGCAGCTCCCAGCGAGGGCCGGATACGCAGTATTTT. Looking up the rest from reference TRBV13 and TRBJ2-3 gives the full variable domain: AAGVIQSPRHLIKEKRETATLKCYPIPRHDTVYWYQQGPGQDPQFLISFYEKMQSDKGSIPDRFSAQQFSDYHSELNMSSLELGDSALYFCASSSQRGPDTQYFGPGTRLTVL.

The chain carries TRBV18 and TRBJ2-3; no clear D gene. CDR3 length: 14 amino acids. CDR1 and CDR2 (germline): KGHSH, LQKENI. The ends were cut back, 2 bases at V and 5 bases at J, with 11 bases in the middle. The CDR3 region has the DNA TGTGCCAGCTCACCAGGCAGATCAGGAGATACGCAGTATTTT. It yields the protein CASSPGRSGDTQYF.

The gene calls are TRBV14 and TRBJ2-7; D call uncertain. The CDR3 runs 16 residues. Trimming shortened V by 0 bases and J by 3 bases, and 15 bases separated the two germline ends. Per germline, CDR1 SGHDN and CDR2 FVKESK. The CDR3 protein is CASSQEGLSLFYEQYF. The CDR3 region has the DNA TGTGCCAGCAGCCAAGAGGGCCTCTCCCTGTTCTACGAGCAGTACTTC.

V usage is TRBV19 and J usage is TRBJ2-7; no clear D. Per germline, CDR1 LNHDA and CDR2 SQIVND (reference sequence). The CDR3 spans 12 residues. The ends were cut back, 3 bases at V and 4 bases at J, with 7 bases in the middle. CDR3 amino acids: CASSIDRYEQYF. The CDR3 coding sequence is TGTGCCAGTAGTATCGATCGGTACGAGCAGTACTTC.

The J gene is TRBJ2-5, the V gene TRBV3-1 (or the pseudogene TRBV3-2); tentatively, D is TRBD1 (6 bases). CDR1 is LGHDT and CDR2 is YNNKEL in the germline V gene (reference sequence). V lost 2 bases to trimming and J lost 0 bases, with 7 bases between them. The CDR3 is made up of 14 amino acids. The CDR3 here is CASSQRGNQETQYF. CDR3 coding DNA: TGTGCCAGCAGCCAAAGGGGGAACCAAGAGACCCAGTACTTC.

V usage is TRBV30 and J usage is TRBJ1-2, with 10 bases fitting TRBD1. The CDR3 is 13 residues long. The trim removed 7 bases at V and 4 bases at J, leaving 6 bases unmatched. The V gene's germline CDR1 is GTSNPN and CDR2 SVGIG (reference sequence). Written as DNA, the CDR3 is TGTGCCTTTTCCGGGACAGGGGCCTATGGCTACACCTTC. Encoded protein: CAFSGTGAYGYTF.

The rearrangement links TRBV6-5 to TRBJ1-1; D ambiguous. The CDR3 spans 15 residues. Germline V gene lookup returns CDR1 MNHEY and CDR2 SVGAGI. Trimming pared 2 bases from V and 0 bases from J, leaving 10 bases between. The CDR3: CASSYPLAVNTEAFF. The CDR3 nucleotides read TGTGCCAGCAGTTACCCCTTGGCGGTGAACACTGAAGCTTTCTTT.

This clone was found once. The rearrangement uses TRBV28 and TRBJ1-5; D is unclear. Per the germline V gene, CDR1 is MDHEN and CDR2 is SYDVKM. The CDR3 spans 12 residues. Trimming pared 6 bases from V and 5 bases from J, leaving 8 bases between. The CDR3 bases are TGTGCCAGCAGGCAGAGGGATCAGCCCCAGCATTTT. It specifies CASRQRDQPQHF.

The gene calls are TRBV19 and TRBJ1-5; D is ambiguous. Trimming took 6 bases from V and 9 from J, leaving 12 bases between them. Germline-derived CDR1 and CDR2 are LNHDA and SQIVND (reference sequence). This CDR3 comprises 12 residues. The CDR3 nucleotides read TGTGCCAGTAGGCAAAGATCCCTGCCCCAGCATTTT. It specifies CASRQRSLPQHF.

V is TRBV24-1 and J is TRBJ2-5; possibly TRBD1 for D (6 bases). Germline CDR1 and CDR2: KGHDR and SFDVKD. This CDR3 has 16 amino acids. V was cut by 7 bases and J by 1 base, with 18 bases left in between. The CDR3 reads CATRKNRAPSQETQYF. For the CDR3, the DNA is TGTGCCACCAGGAAAAACAGGGCACCCAGCCAAGAGACCCAGTACTTC.

The CDR3 nucleotides read TGTGCCAGCAGCGTAGTAGACTCTCCCTACGAGCAGTACTTC. Protein product: CASSVVDSPYEQYF. This chain connects TRBV9 to TRBJ2-7, with D unclear. Germline assignment: CDR1 SGDLS and CDR2 YYNGEE. Trimming removed 0 bases from V and 2 bases from J, with 9 bases in between. The CDR3 has 14 residues.

The chain carries TRBV7-9 and TRBJ2-5; D possibly corresponds to TRBD2 (6 bases). Trimming removed 3 bases at V and 7 bases at J, with 15 bases between. The germline V gene has CDR1 SEHNR and CDR2 FQNEAQ (reference sequence). The CDR3 loop spans 14 amino acids. In nucleotides, the CDR3 is TGTGCCAGCAGCTTTCCAGATTTGGAGGGGACCCAGTACTTC. Translating it yields CASSFPDLEGTQYF.

This chain connects TRBV24-1 to TRBJ2-1; D is uncertain. Between the trimmed V and J ends, which lost 4 bases and 8 bases, there was a span of 17 bases. The CDR3 totals 15 residues. Germline V gene sequence: CDR1 KGHDR, CDR2 SFDVKD. The CDR3 reads CATSDPTLPVDEQFF. Here the CDR3 DNA reads TGTGCCACCAGTGACCCGACCCTGCCGGTCGATGAGCAGTTCTTC.

This clone appeared once. The chain links TRBV5-4 to TRBJ2-2; D is unclear. There are 15 residues in the CDR3. From germline, CDR1 is SGHNT and CDR2 YYREEE (reference sequence). The V gene lost 3 bases and the J gene lost 2 bases, with 11 bases spanning the gap. The CDR3 region is CASSSGSQNTGELFF. The CDR3 coding sequence is TGTGCCAGCAGCTCTGGGTCCCAAAACACCGGGGAGCTGTTTTTT.

This chain uses TRBV28 with TRBJ1-3, with D tentatively TRBD1 (6 bases). V lost 6 bases to trimming and J lost 4 bases, with 13 bases between them. CDR1 MDHEN and CDR2 SYDVKM come from the germline V gene. The CDR3 sequence is 14 residues long. The CDR3 DNA follows: TGTGCCAGCAGACGCACAGGGTACGGAAACACCATATATTTT. Its translation is CASRRTGYGNTIYF.

As concerns this clone: The sample contains more than one DNA sequence encoding this CDR3. The chain combines TRBV28 with TRBJ2-3; TRBD1 or TRBD2 may be the D gene (6 bases each). Trimming removed 2 bases at V and 2 bases at J, with 8 bases between. This CDR3 spans 14 amino acids. Germline V gene sequence: CDR1 MDHEN, CDR2 SYDVKM. The CDR3: CASSLGGPTDTQYF. The CDR3 coding sequence is TGTGCCAGCAGTTTAGGGGGGCCCACAGATACGCAGTATTTT.

V usage is TRBV5-4 and J usage is TRBJ1-2; 8 bases match TRBD1. V lost 4 bases to trimming and J lost 5 bases; unmatched junction nucleotides: 10. Germline-derived CDR1 and CDR2 are SGHNT and YYREEE (reference sequence). The CDR3 runs to 15 residues. CDR3 loop: CASSRADRVRYGYTF. DNA of the CDR3: TGTGCCAGCAGCCGGGCGGACAGGGTGCGGTATGGCTACACCTTC.

The chain has TRBV29-1 and TRBJ2-7; D might be TRBD2 (5 bases). This CDR3 is built from 15 residues. Trimming cost V 1 base and J 3 bases, with 16 bases left between them. Germline lookup yields CDR1 SQVTM and CDR2 ANQGSEA. The CDR3 coding sequence is TGCAGCGTTGAAGTAGAGGGTTCCGTTAGCTACGAGCAGTACTTC. Protein: CSVEVEGSVSYEQYF.